The clone carrying this TCR beta chain was picked up a small number of times. The target antigen is unknown. These data come from a study of T-cell reconstitution after alpha-beta-depleted transplantation in children. Study-wide results and caveats: Newly generated T cells supplied most T-cell counts and diversity one year post-transplant. About two months after transplant, alpha-beta T cells reportedly came from several hundred expanded graft clones.

A library of TCRbeta sequences, prepared with unique molecular identifiers, was generated. TCRdb independently ran MiXCR on the PCR reads; one entry per CDR3 protein. The sample lists 90,000 to 100,000 distinct CDR3 sequences, 23% seen once, with about a fifth in the top ten. This clonotype was obtained from a boy between 2 and 15 years old with acute lymphoblastic leukemia, due to receive a stem cell transplant. The sequencing here drew on PBMCs, taken before TCRalphabeta/CD19-depleted stem cell transplant.

The CDR3 region has the DNA TGCAGTGCTAGGCCCAGCGGAGTAACGGATACGCAGTATTTT. Translating gives CSARPSGVTDTQYF. V gene TRBV20-1 combines with J gene TRBJ2-3; D is perhaps TRBD2 (5 bases). Looked up from germline, CDR1 is DFQATT and CDR2 is SNEGSKA (reference sequence). The CDR3 spans 14 residues. V was trimmed by 3 bases and J by 6 bases, leaving 16 bases between them.